Sequencing of this T cell receptor beta chain was carried out in a study of blood T cell repertoires in COVID-19. Donors were grouped by their self-reported clinical history. In the 2 weeks before study entry, exposed participants met a COVID-19 case, which was PCR-confirmed or clinician-diagnosed. Authors' methods: Nucleated cell number was recorded as an estimate derived from reference gene primer amplification. Data came from immunoSEQ multiplex PCR; TCRdb stores just in-frame clones and leaves some out. V, J and clone size are those of that table, while D and trimming were read from the DNA. The sample records hundreds of thousands of clones, about four fifths being singletons. What was sequenced was PBMCs or T cells enriched from blood (not recorded which). The sequence was collected from a man in his forties or fifties who had been exposed to COVID-19.

CDR3 sequence: CASSVRSGSLYNEQFF. The CDR3 region has the DNA TGTGCCAGCAGTGTAAGGAGCGGGAGTCTCTACAATGAGCAGTTCTTC. The chain uses TRBV27 and TRBJ2-1, with 8 bases lining up with TRBD2. Germline CDR1 and CDR2: MNHEY and SMNVEV (reference sequence). V dropped 5 bases and J dropped 3; count of bases not matched to a gene: 9. The CDR3 is 16 residues long.